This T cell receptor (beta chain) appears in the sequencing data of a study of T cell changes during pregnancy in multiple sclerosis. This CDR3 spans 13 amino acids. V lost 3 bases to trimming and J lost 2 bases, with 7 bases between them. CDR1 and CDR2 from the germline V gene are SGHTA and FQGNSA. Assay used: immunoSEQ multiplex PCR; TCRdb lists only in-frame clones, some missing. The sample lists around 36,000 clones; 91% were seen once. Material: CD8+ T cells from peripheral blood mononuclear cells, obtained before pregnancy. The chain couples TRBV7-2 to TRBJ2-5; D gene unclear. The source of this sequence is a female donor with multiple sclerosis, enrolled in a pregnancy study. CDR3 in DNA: TGTGCCAGCAGCTTGAATCGGCAAGAGACCCAGTACTTC. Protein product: CASSLNRQETQYF.